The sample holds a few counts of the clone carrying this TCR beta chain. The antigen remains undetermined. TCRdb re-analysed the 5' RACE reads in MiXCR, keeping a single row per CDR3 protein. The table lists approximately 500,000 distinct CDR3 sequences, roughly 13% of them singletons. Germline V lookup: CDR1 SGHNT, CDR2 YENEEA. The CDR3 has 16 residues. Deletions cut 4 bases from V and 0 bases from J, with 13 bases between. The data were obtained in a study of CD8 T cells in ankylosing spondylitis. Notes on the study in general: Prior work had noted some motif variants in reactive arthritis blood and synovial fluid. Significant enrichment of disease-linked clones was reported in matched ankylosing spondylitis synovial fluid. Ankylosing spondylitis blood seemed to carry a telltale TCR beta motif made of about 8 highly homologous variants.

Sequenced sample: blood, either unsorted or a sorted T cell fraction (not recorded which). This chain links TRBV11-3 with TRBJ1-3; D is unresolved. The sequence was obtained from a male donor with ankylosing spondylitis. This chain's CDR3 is CASSSHGSYSGNTIYF. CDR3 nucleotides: TGTGCCAGCAGCTCGCACGGTTCCTACTCTGGAAACACCATATATTTT.